The 20 T cell receptor beta chains listed next were all sequenced from one sample in a study of cytomegalovirus exposure and HLA in healthy donors. The PCR made use of 60 Vbeta and 13 Jbeta primers. The repertoire was sequenced with immunoSEQ multiplex PCR; TCRdb's copy has only in-frame clones and lacks some. The table records under 250,000 clones, 79% of them present only once. Specimen: PBMCs. These receptors all stem from a woman in her twenties or thirties in good health and CMV-seropositive.

This clone has a handful of counts. The chain combines TRBV6-6 with TRBJ2-7; D is possibly TRBD2 (6 bases). The CDR3 contains 13 residues. Trimming cost V 8 bases and J 3 bases, with 14 bases left between them. The germline V gene has CDR1 MNHNY and CDR2 SVGAGI (reference sequence). CDR3 loop: CASRLGRFYEQYF. The CDR3 DNA sequence: TGTGCCAGCCGACTAGGAAGATTCTACGAGCAGTACTTC.

The gene calls are TRBV7-2 and TRBJ1-6, with unresolved D. V lost 6 bases and J lost 14, with 23 bases in between. The CDR3 spans 15 residues. CDR1 and CDR2 (germline): SGHTA, FQGNSA. The CDR3 bases are TGTGCCAGCAGTTCCTCAGGACCGGGAATTAGGGCCCTCCACTTT. Encoded protein: CASSSSGPGIRALHF. The full variable domain, rest sourced from reference TRBV7-2 and TRBJ1-6, is GAGVSQSPSNKVTEKGKDVELRCDPISGHTALYWYRQSLGQGLEFLIYFQGNSAPDKSGLPSDRFSAERTGGSVSTLTIQRTQQEDSAVYLCASSSSGPGIRALHFGNGTRLTVT.

This chain uses TRBV25-1 with TRBJ1-2; D is perhaps TRBD1 (5 bases). CDR1 is MGHDK, CDR2 SYGVNS, per germline. This CDR3 spans 12 amino acids. V was clipped by 7 bases and J by 5 bases, with 11 bases between them. CDR3 loop: CASMAPGYGYTF. CDR3 DNA: TGTGCCAGCATGGCCCCAGGGTATGGCTACACCTTC.

This chain connects TRBV4-2 to TRBJ2-7; 9 bases map to TRBD1. CDR1 LGHNA and CDR2 YNFKEQ come from the germline V gene. This CDR3 region has 17 residues. The J segment lost 0 bases and the V segment lost 4 bases, leaving 10 bases of the junction unmatched. The CDR3 region is CASSPPPGQGLSYEQYF. The CDR3 DNA is TGTGCCAGCAGCCCCCCCCCGGGACAGGGTCTCTCCTACGAGCAGTACTTC.

This clone was recorded once. The same CDR3 also results from other DNA sequences found in this sample. This chain joins TRBV7-8 and TRBJ2-2, with D perhaps matching TRBD1 (8 bases). Germline-derived CDR1 and CDR2 are SGHVS and FQNEAQ. The length of the CDR3 is 18 residues. Trimming took off 3 bases at V and 1 base at J, with 18 bases between the two ends. The CDR3 bases are TGTGCCAGCAGCTTTGGACAGGGAGGGTATATGAACACCGGGGAGCTGTTTTTT. Translated: CASSFGQGGYMNTGELFF. Using reference TRBV7-8 and TRBJ2-2 for the parts outside the CDR3, the full variable domain is GAGVSQSPRYKVAKRGQDVALRCDPISGHVSLFWYQQALGQGPEFLTYFQNEAQLDKSGLPSDRFFAERPEGSVSTLKIQRTQQEDSAVYLCASSFGQGGYMNTGELFFGEGSRLTVL.

The chain employs TRBV6-5 and TRBJ1-2; the D gene is possibly TRBD1 (5 bases). Deletions cut 0 bases from V and 10 bases from J, with 15 bases between. The CDR3 totals 14 residues. Germline lookup yields CDR1 MNHEY and CDR2 SVGAGI. The CDR3 is CASSYSGGLVDYTF. CDR3 sequence (DNA): TGTGCCAGCAGTTACTCGGGGGGTTTGGTCGACTACACCTTC.

In its sample, this clone was seen a few times. The V and J genes are TRBV7-2 and TRBJ2-1; 12 nucleotides line up with TRBD2. This CDR3 has 15 residues. V lost 1 base to trimming and J lost 7 bases; unmatched junction nucleotides: 2. Germline loops: CDR1 SGHTA, CDR2 FQGNSA. The CDR3 DNA reads as TGTGCCAGCAGCTTAGGACTAGCGGGAGAGAATGAGCAGTTCTTC. Translated: CASSLGLAGENEQFF.

The CDR3 DNA reads TGTGCCAGCAGCTCCCGCGCGGGCCTGGGAGCGGGAGGGCCGTCCGGGGAGCTGTTTTTT. Its translation is CASSSRAGLGAGGPSGELFF. The chain recombines TRBV5-8 with TRBJ2-2, with 10 bases aligning to TRBD2. Germline V gives CDR1 SGHTS, CDR2 YDEGEE. Germline trimming cut 3 bases from V and 6 bases from J; bases unmatched to any gene: 20. The CDR3 length is 20 residues.

This chain uses TRBV7-9 with TRBJ1-5; D possibly corresponds to TRBD1 (5 bases). Germline loops: CDR1 SEHNR, CDR2 FQNEAQ (reference sequence). The CDR3 totals 16 residues. The V and J ends lost 4 bases and 3 bases respectively, with 16 bases between them. This chain's CDR3 is CASSSDLGGDNQPQHF. As DNA, the CDR3 is TGTGCCAGCAGCTCAGACCTTGGAGGGGACAATCAGCCCCAGCATTTT.

The chain joins TRBV29-1 to TRBJ2-5; 9 nucleotides line up with TRBD2. Germline trimming cut 1 base from V and 5 bases from J; bases unmatched to any gene: 5. The length of the CDR3 is 14 residues. The germline CDR1 and CDR2 sequences are SQVTM and ANQGSEA. CDR3 coding DNA: TGCAGCGTTGAAGTGGTAGCGGGAGAGGAGACCCAGTACTTC. This gives the protein CSVEVVAGEETQYF.

The chain recombines TRBV6-1 with TRBJ2-2; 12 bases align to TRBD2. The V gene end was trimmed by 5 bases and the J gene end by 9 bases; junction bases not matched to a gene: 7. There are 15 residues in the CDR3. Germline loops: CDR1 MNHNS, CDR2 SASEGT. The CDR3 spells CASSSSTSGSRELFF. In DNA, the CDR3 is TGTGCCAGCAGTTCGTCGACTAGCGGGAGTCGGGAGCTGTTTTTT.

The chain couples TRBV5-1 to TRBJ2-2, with TRBD2 matching 14 bases. V lost 4 bases and J lost 6; bases outside the gene matches: 17. This CDR3 contains 20 residues. CDR1 SGHRS and CDR2 YFSETQ come from the germline V gene. As DNA, the CDR3 is TGCGCCAGCAGCCCGTTGACTAGCGGGGGGGCCGAATCAGTTTCCGGGGAGCTGTTTTTT. Translated, it gives CASSPLTSGGAESVSGELFF.

Remarks on this clone: Other DNA sequences in the sample encode the same CDR3. The chain combines TRBV5-1 with TRBJ1-2; a weak D match, TRBD1 (6 bases). With 0 bases removed from V and 3 bases from J, the gap between germline ends came to 9 bases. The CDR3 extends over 14 amino acids. CDR1 and CDR2 from the germline V gene are SGHRS and YFSETQ. This CDR3 is CASSLGQGYYGYTF. As DNA, the CDR3 is TGCGCCAGCAGCTTGGGCCAGGGGTACTATGGCTACACCTTC.

This clone was seen just once. The V and J genes are TRBV5-8 and TRBJ1-2, with D unresolved. Deletions cut 4 bases from V and 0 bases from J, with 16 bases between. Germline V gives CDR1 SGHTS, CDR2 YDEGEE. There are 16 residues in the CDR3. CDR3 sequence reads: CASSRSGGESNYGYTF. As DNA, the CDR3 is TGTGCCAGCAGCAGATCCGGCGGAGAATCTAACTATGGCTACACCTTC.

This chain links TRBV23-1 with TRBJ1-2; TRBD1 matches at 8 bases. TRBV23-1 qualifies as an ORF whose function is uncertain. With V trimmed by 2 bases and J by 0 bases, 2 bases remained unmatched. The CDR3 sequence is 15 residues long. The CDR3 DNA follows: TGCGCCAGCAGTCAAGGACAGGGTTCTAACTATGGCTACACCTTC. It specifies CASSQGQGSNYGYTF.

The chain employs TRBV30 and TRBJ1-4, with D tentatively TRBD1 (6 bases). The germline gives CDR1 GTSNPN, CDR2 SVGIG (reference sequence). Trimming stripped 5 bases from V and 10 bases from J, with 20 bases between. This CDR3 comprises 14 residues. The CDR3 DNA is TGTGCCTGGTATTTCGGCAGGGGATTGAGAAAACTGTTTTTT. It specifies CAWYFGRGLRKLFF.

The V call is TRBV5-1, the J call TRBJ2-7, with 16 bases matching TRBD2. V trimming: 4 bases; J trimming: 6 bases; junction bases outside the gene matches: 10. CDR1 is SGHRS, CDR2 YFSETQ, per germline. This CDR3 comprises 17 residues. In DNA, the CDR3 is TGCGCCAGCAGCGAGGGACTAGCGGGAGGGCGTCTTTCCGAGCAGTACTTC. Amino acid sequence: CASSEGLAGGRLSEQYF.

The gene calls are TRBV5-4 and TRBJ2-2; D may be TRBD2 (6 bases). The CDR3 consists of 17 residues. The germline V gene encodes CDR1 SGHNT and CDR2 YYREEE (reference sequence). Deletions cut 0 bases from V and 6 bases from J, with 18 bases between. The CDR3 nucleotides read TGTGCCAGCAGCTTGGATTCGACTAGTTTTCGCGCCGGGGAGCTGTTTTTT. Residues: CASSLDSTSFRAGELFF.

This chain uses TRBV29-1 with TRBJ1-2; TRBD1 matches at 7 bases. Germline V gene lookup returns CDR1 SQVTM and CDR2 ANQGSEA. Trimming cost V 7 bases and J 1 base; bases outside gene matches: 9. CDR3 length: 14 residues. CDR3 in amino acids: CSAGTAPFNYGYTF. CDR3 bases: TGCAGCGCCGGGACAGCTCCCTTTAACTATGGCTACACCTTC.

J is TRBJ2-1 and V is TRBV29-1; 8 bases are a match to TRBD1. Germline V gives CDR1 SQVTM, CDR2 ANQGSEA. This CDR3 comprises 17 residues. V shed 0 bases and J 5 bases; nucleotides not matched to a gene: 12. The CDR3 nucleotides are TGCAGCGTTGAAGATACCGGACAGGGACTTGGGGACAATGAGCAGTTCTTC. Protein: CSVEDTGQGLGDNEQFF.